This T cell receptor beta chain was sequenced during a study of T cell changes during pregnancy in multiple sclerosis. This table comes from immunoSEQ multiplex PCR, and its TCRdb copy is limited to in-frame clones, with some not included. The data hold 90,000 to 95,000 clones, with 85% to 95% observed a single time. V was clipped by 1 base and J by 1 base, with 8 bases between them. This CDR3 has 15 amino acids. Germline assignment: CDR1 LNHNV and CDR2 YYDKDF (reference sequence). Sequences were derived from peripheral blood, sampled in the first trimester of pregnancy. The V call is TRBV15, the J call TRBJ1-5, with D unclear. This clonotype originated in a female donor with multiple sclerosis, enrolled in a pregnancy study. The CDR3 loop reads CATSRGFGSNQPQHF. The CDR3 nucleotides read TGTGCCACCAGCAGAGGCTTCGGGAGCAATCAGCCCCAGCATTTT.